This T cell receptor (beta chain) was retrieved from a study of T cells after posttransplantation cyclophosphamide (dated by TCRdb to about 2016). As for the study more broadly: Using TRB sequencing, the study followed how the T cell repertoire reconstituted after myeloablative bone marrow transplantation in which posttransplantation cyclophosphamide served as GVHD prophylaxis. Samples from 35 to 45 PTCy-treated patients, along with samples from roughly 16 of their related bone marrow donors, underwent antigen receptor sequencing. Blood from every one of the 30 or so PTCy patients who had 1-year posttransplant specimens underwent TRB sequencing. In 3 patients, up to roughly 3 additional blood samples taken between 2 and 5.2 years after transplant also underwent TRB sequencing, as did pretransplant blood from 4 patients. Because TRA and TRB clonality were tightly correlated in several samples, subsequent TCR analyses were focused on TRB only. Public TRB sequences were queried against a database of over 3,000 sequences associated with responses to pathogens, tumor antigens, self-antigens and alloantigens.

TRB sequencing used genomic DNA with the immunoSEQ assay at survey resolution or the hsTCRB kit. For the original study's pipeline: Initial read processing used immunoSEQ software, and repertoire analyses used the LymphoSeq R package. Clonality was computed as 1 minus normalized Shannon entropy, and a Gini coefficient was also calculated for each TRB dataset. Phenotypes of unsorted samples were inferred by mapping TRB sequences from sorted subsets of the recipient or donor onto the same recipient's unsorted samples. TCRdb limited this immuneACCESS table to in-frame rearrangements with V and J called. A share of clones is missing; checked studies link under half to unresolved V genes, and the rest is unexplained. From that table come the V and J calls and clone size; the DNA was used to work out D and trimming. This sample has 17,000 or so clones in the table, none counted a single time. Approximately 0.5% of the sample is held by the ten biggest clonotypes.

This clone has a count of ten or more. Its binding antigen is unknown. The sample holds no much larger clone one base away, and base qualities are not on file. Beyond this particular receptor, the publication reports: The TRB repertoires of T cells infiltrating skin or GI tract showed only limited overlap with the TRB repertoires of T cells in blood. At 1-2 months, donor-recipient similarity was low but rose over the first year, and the later blood repertoires were often dominated by donor CD8+ memory clones. Across about 49 patients, TRB clonality was highly associated with recipient CMV seropositivity and CMV reactivation, and PTCy diversity was similar to diversity in CNI/methotrexate controls.

Read against the paper, the sample's treatment or condition label means: high-dose cyclophosphamide on days +3 and +4 as single-agent GVHD prophylaxis. For conditioning, the PTCy patients got busulfan and fludarabine, then a related or unrelated marrow graft, followed by cyclophosphamide on days +3 and +4. The PTCy-treated patients were drawn from a prospective, multi-institutional clinical trial. Peripheral blood and bone marrow mononuclear cells were isolated by Ficoll-Hypaque density centrifugation and were cryopreserved. The input for sequencing was PBMCs, taken after allogeneic stem cell transplant with posttransplant cyclophosphamide. The sequence came from a female patient in her 30s who received an allogeneic stem cell transplant from a related donor, was CMV-positive, and had no GVHD. It is possible that, after a transplant, some T cells come from the graft donor.

The CDR3 region: CASSFTGGLDTQYF. The nucleotide sequence is given as TGTGCCAGCAGTTTTACAGGGGGTTTAGATACGCAGTATTTT. Recombination joined TRBV7-9 with TRBJ2-3; 8 central bases correspond to TRBD1. The CDR3, from cysteine to phenylalanine, totals 14 residues. Just the 42-base CDR3 DNA is kept, in frame starting at base 1. For CDR1 and CDR2, the germline V gene (reference sequence) lists SEHNR and FQNEAQ. From V the trimming removes 6 bases and from J it removes 5 bases, while the gene matches leave 7 bases of the junction unaccounted for.